This T cell receptor (beta chain) was retrieved from a study of regulatory T cells in long-lasting Graves disease. Time point here: newly diagnosed GD, antithyroid drugs for less than 3 months. PBMC-extracted RNA yielded the TCR library. TCR beta libraries were built with iRepertoire HTBI primers and Arm-PCR of CDR3 regions. TCRdb ran MiXCR on the multiplex PCR reads and lists one entry per CDR3 protein. The sample has 400,000 to 650,000 distinct CDR3 sequences; roughly 15% are singletons. This CDR3 is 13 amino acids long. V lost 5 bases, J lost 6 bases, and 10 bases lay in between. Germline CDR1 reads SEHNR; CDR2 reads FQNEAQ (reference sequence). Study-level findings and limits: Gene preferences differed: TRBV28, TRBJ1-2, TRBJ2-5 in persistent cases.

As to this clonotype: Its antigen remains unknown.

In addition, the sample was reused for a study of T cells in Graves' hyperthyroidism and ophthalmopathy. That source notes: Carried out on the TCR CDR3, a first-round RT-PCR used the HTBI primer set.

This TCR was recovered from a woman aged 35 to 60 with Graves disease. J is TRBJ2-2 and V is TRBV7-9; D is unresolved. This specimen was peripheral blood mononuclear cells (PBMCs), taken at new diagnosis, from a patient treated with antithyroid drugs. CDR3 sequence: CASSQSSAGELFF. CDR3 bases: TGTGCCAGCAGCCAGTCAAGCGCCGGGGAGCTGTTTTTT.